This passage covers 7 T cell receptor beta chains from one sample sequenced in a study of T cell changes during pregnancy in multiple sclerosis. Some clones are missing from TCRdb's copy, which holds only in-frame ones; the method was immunoSEQ multiplex PCR. The sample contains 50,000 or so clones, around 94% of which appear only once. Here the sequenced sample was CD4+ T cells from peripheral blood mononuclear cells, taken in the third trimester of pregnancy. The receptors were sampled from a female donor with multiple sclerosis, enrolled in a pregnancy study.

The rearrangement uses TRBV5-4 and TRBJ2-5, with 7 nucleotides matching TRBD1. CDR3 length equals 16 residues. Germline lookup yields CDR1 SGHNT and CDR2 YYREEE (reference sequence). V lost 4 bases to trimming and J lost 0 bases; unmatched junction nucleotides: 9. The CDR3 coding sequence is TGTGCCAGCAGCAACCTTCTTACAGGGGACCAAGAGACCCAGTACTTC. It specifies CASSNLLTGDQETQYF.

J is TRBJ2-5 and V is TRBV5-6; D is unclear. Germline CDR1 is SGHDT and CDR2 is YYEEEE. The CDR3 is made up of 14 amino acids. V gave up 0 bases and J gave up 2 bases, with 8 bases separating them. The CDR3 loop reads CASSLVSVQETQYF. The CDR3 DNA sequence: TGTGCCAGCAGCTTGGTGTCCGTACAAGAGACCCAGTACTTC.

The chain couples TRBV4-2 to TRBJ2-5, with 7 bases aligning to TRBD2. In germline, CDR1 is LGHNA, CDR2 YNFKEQ. CDR3 length equals 16 residues. V dropped 5 bases and J dropped 0; count of bases not matched to a gene: 9. CDR3 loop: CASSSGLDGYQETQYF. The CDR3 DNA sequence: TGTGCCAGCAGCTCCGGACTAGATGGGTACCAAGAGACCCAGTACTTC.

V gene TRBV7-3 combines with J gene TRBJ2-1, with 11 bases aligning to TRBD2. Germline V gene sequence: CDR1 SGHTA, CDR2 FQGTGA. CDR3 length: 16 amino acids. With 0 bases clipped from V and 2 bases from J, the junction kept 0 bases outside the gene matches. The CDR3 region has the DNA TGTGCCAGCAGCTTAACTAGCGGGGGGGCCTACAATGAGCAGTTCTTC. Its translation is CASSLTSGGAYNEQFF.

The chain employs TRBV18 and TRBJ2-1, with 14 bases fitting TRBD2. Germline V gives CDR1 KGHSH, CDR2 LQKENI. The CDR3 is 16 residues long. J was trimmed by 13 bases and V by 2 bases; bases with no gene match: 10. CDR3 in amino acids: CASSPAGTSGSWKQFF. CDR3 DNA sequence: TGTGCCAGCTCACCAGCTGGGACTAGCGGGAGTTGGAAACAGTTCTTC.

This rearrangement joins TRBV5-1 to TRBJ2-3; TRBD1 matches at 7 bases. The CDR3 runs 16 residues. Trimming took 0 bases from V and 3 from J; bases not matched to a gene: 7. Germline V gene data show CDR1 as SGHRS and CDR2 as YFSETQ. The CDR3 nucleotides are TGCGCCAGCAGCTTGGACCGACAGGGTGGTACAGATACGCAGTATTTT. Amino acid sequence: CASSLDRQGGTDTQYF.

The chain carries TRBV27 and TRBJ1-2; D is possibly TRBD1 (5 bases). This CDR3 has 19 amino acids. The germline V and J ends were trimmed by 6 bases and 2 bases, with 28 bases remaining between them. Per the germline V gene, CDR1 is MNHEY and CDR2 is SMNVEV (reference sequence). The chain's CDR3 is CASSPLKDILQMRNYGYTF. DNA of the CDR3: TGTGCCAGCAGCCCTCTGAAGGACATACTCCAAATGCGAAACTATGGCTACACCTTC.